These T cell receptor beta chains were read from a single sample in a study of shared clonotypes between healthy human individuals. Some clones are missing from TCRdb's copy, which holds only in-frame ones; the method was immunoSEQ multiplex PCR. The sample lists some 580,000 clones, 95% to 98% occurring once. Specimen: naive CD8+ T cells sorted from blood. The source is a man aged 30-40 years in good health. CDR3s include the opening cysteine and the closing phenylalanine or tryptophan. Each record gives: J gene, clone size, V gene, D gene, CDR3 protein, CDR3 DNA. D genes are given only for firm matches. A row's size may be missing; if present it is once, few, many or a size class.

>TRBJ2-7|.|TRBV9|TRBD2
CASSVAPSGASYEQYF
TGTGCCAGCAGCGTAGCCCCTAGCGGGGCCTCCTACGAGCAGTACTTC
>TRBJ2-1|.|TRBV18|TRBD2
CASSPAGLGSEEQFF
TGTGCCAGCTCACCCGCGGGACTAGGGTCTGAGGAGCAGTTCTTC
>TRBJ1-2|.|TRBV9|.
CASSVKTTHGYTF
TGTGCCAGCAGCGTAAAGACGACTCATGGCTACACCTTC
>TRBJ2-7|.|TRBV28|.
CASSLVYEQYF
TGTGCCAGCAGTTTGGTCTACGAGCAGTACTTC
>TRBJ2-1|.|TRBV10-3|.
CAISQDTLNNEQFF
TGTGCCATCAGTCAGGACACCCTGAACAATGAGCAGTTCTTC
>TRBJ2-7|.|TRBV29-1|TRBD1
CSVEARDRDYEQYF
TGCAGCGTTGAGGCCCGGGACAGGGACTACGAGCAGTACTTC
>TRBJ2-1|.|TRBV13|.
CASGSSAHPNNEQFF
TGTGCCAGCGGATCTAGCGCCCACCCGAACAATGAGCAGTTCTTC
>TRBJ2-7|once|TRBV5-6|TRBD1
CASSSGGTGPYEQYF
TGTGCCAGCAGCTCCGGAGGGACAGGGCCCTACGAGCAGTACTTC
>TRBJ2-3|.|TRBV4-1|.
CASSQGEPDTQYF
TGCGCCAGCAGCCAAGGGGAGCCAGATACGCAGTATTTT
>TRBJ2-7|.|TRBV4-1|.
CASSQGLIYEQYF
TGCGCCAGCAGCCAAGGACTCATCTACGAGCAGTACTTC
>TRBJ2-7|.|TRBV27|.
CASSSTGYHEQYF
TGTGCCAGCAGTTCAACAGGGTATCACGAGCAGTACTTC
>TRBJ2-7|few|TRBV18|.
CASSALPGNPSSYEQYF
TGTGCCAGCTCGGCGTTGCCAGGGAATCCCTCCTCCTACGAGCAGTACTTC
>TRBJ2-1|.|TRBV27|.
CASSFGGRGEQFF
TGTGCCAGCAGTTTTGGGGGGCGCGGTGAGCAGTTCTTC
>TRBJ1-2|.|TRBV5-1|.
CASSLYGEMTMVSLGYTF
TGCGCCAGCAGCTTGTATGGAGAAATGACTATGGTTTCCTTGGGCTACACCTTC
>TRBJ2-7|once|TRBV7-9|TRBD1
CASSPPTGAYEQYF
TGTGCCAGCAGCCCCCCGACAGGGGCCTACGAGCAGTACTTC
>TRBJ1-5|.|TRBV10-3|TRBD1
CAISDGTGGAFQHF
TGTGCCATCAGTGATGGAACAGGGGGCGCGTTCCAGCATTTT
>TRBJ2-7|.|TRBV28|.
CATERTPRTGYEQYF
TGTGCCACTGAGCGGACTCCCAGAACAGGGTACGAGCAGTACTTC
>TRBJ2-2|.|TRBV7-2|.
CASSLGPGATGELFF
TGTGCCAGCAGCTTAGGGCCAGGGGCGACCGGGGAGCTGTTTTTT
>TRBJ2-2|.|TRBV5-6|.
CASSFELPNTGELFF
TGTGCCAGCAGCTTTGAACTACCGAACACCGGGGAGCTGTTTTTT
>TRBJ2-7|.|TRBV5-1|TRBD2
CASHTGLAGTFEQYF
TGCGCCAGTCATACGGGACTAGCGGGAACTTTTGAGCAGTACTTC
>TRBJ1-4|.|TRBV29-1|TRBD1
CSVGRNPGQEGEKLFF
TGCAGCGTTGGAAGAAATCCGGGACAGGAGGGTGAAAAACTGTTTTTT
>TRBJ1-1|.|TRBV10-3|.
CAIREGGNTEAFF
TGTGCCATCAGAGAAGGAGGGAACACTGAAGCTTTCTTT
>TRBJ1-5|.|TRBV10-3|.
CAISDVDGIGGVGNQPQHF
TGTGCCATCAGTGATGTCGACGGGATCGGCGGCGTCGGCAATCAGCCCCAGCATTTT